Following are 10 T cell receptor beta chains from one sample sequenced in a study of tumor-infiltrating lymphocytes in primary liver carcinoma. TCR beta cDNA was made from 450 to 550 ng total RNA with a constant-region primer. Three rounds of nested multiplex PCR with slightly modified ARM-PCR produced TCR beta libraries. Running ten to eleven cycles apiece, the first two PCR rounds relied on TRBV1-TRBV30 forward primers together with a C-beta reverse primer. One entry per CDR3 protein, called by TCRdb with MiXCR from the multiplex PCR reads. The sample holds over 35,000 distinct CDR3 sequences, nearly 75% seen once. Bulk tissue was left unsorted, and RNA and DNA were co-extracted from about 19-30 mg of it. Source material: liver tumor tissue from sampling region 4. Noted subset: tumor region T4, right-lateral pole. These receptors were taken from a man in his forties with primary liver carcinoma and hepatitis B virus infection.

About this clonotype: A read error may account for a junction end that differs from germline. The chain is built from TRBV7-8 and TRBJ2-7; D is undetermined. CDR1 SGHVS and CDR2 FQNEAQ come from the germline V gene. This CDR3 is built from 13 residues. CDR3 sequence (DNA): TGTGTCAGCAGCTTATCGGTTCAGTACGAGGAGTACTTC. It specifies CVSSLSVQYEEYF.

In regard to this clonotype: Compared with germline, one end of the junction differs, possibly owing to a read error. CDR3 nucleotide sequence: TGTAGCTTTAAAGGGTTGGACAGGGTGGGCACCGGGAAGCTGTTTTTT. Its translation: CSFKGLDRVGTGKLFF. The chain employs TRBV29-1 and TRBJ2-2, with 8 bases aligning to TRBD1. This CDR3 is 16 amino acids long. CDR1 and CDR2 from the germline V gene are SQVTM and ANQGSEA.

On this clonotype itself: One end of the junction varies from germline; a read error may be responsible. V usage is TRBV12-3 or TRBV12-4 and J usage is TRBJ2-5, with D perhaps TRBD2 (6 bases). The CDR3 has 15 residues. Here the CDR3 DNA reads TGTGCCAGCAGCACCTACCCCGGGAGCGATGAGACACAGTACTTC. The encoded protein is CASSTYPGSDETQYF.

This clonotype was found a few times. With a much larger clone just one base away, this may be a read error. This chain links TRBV7-3 with TRBJ2-1; 8 positions match TRBD1. This CDR3 has 14 residues. Germline V lookup: CDR1 SGHTA, CDR2 FQGTGA. V lost 5 bases, J lost 7 bases, and 7 bases stayed unmatched. The CDR3 here is CASSLSGGQNEQFF. CDR3 DNA: TGTGCCAGCAGCCTATCAGGGGGCCAGAATGAGCAGTTCTTC.

This clonotype was seen ten or more times. Possible read error: a much larger clone is one base away. The rearrangement uses TRBV28 and TRBJ2-1; D is tentatively TRBD1 or TRBD2 (5 bases each). CDR3 length: 16 amino acids. The germline V gene encodes CDR1 MDHEN and CDR2 SYDVKM. Here the CDR3 reads CASSLGGPSPYNGQFF. The CDR3, as DNA: TGTGCCAGCAGTTTAGGGGGTCCTAGCCCCTACAATGGGCAGTTCTTC. The whole variable domain, filled in from reference TRBV28 and TRBJ2-1, reads DVKVTQSSRYLVKRTGEKVFLECVQDMDHENMFWYRQDPGLGLRLIYFSYDVKMKEKGDIPEGYSVSREKKERFSLILESASTNQTSMYLCASSLGGPSPYNGQFFGPGTRLTVL.

Remarks on this clonotype: Given a much more abundant clone one base away, this may be a read error. V gene TRBV6-6 combines with J gene TRBJ2-7; 8 positions agree with TRBD2. This CDR3 is built from 17 residues. The V gene's germline CDR1 is MNHNY and CDR2 SVGAGI (reference sequence). J gave up 0 bases and V 7 bases, and 14 bases lay outside the gene matches. The DNA for the CDR3 is TGTGCCAGCACCGGGAGGGTTAGCGGGATTTACTCCTACGAGCAGTACTTC. As protein: CASTGRVSGIYSYEQYF.

This clonotype was recorded only once. This chain links TRBV28 with TRBJ1-2; D gene unclear. CDR1 MDHEN and CDR2 SYDVKM come from the germline V gene. V lost 9 bases and J 11 bases, leaving 22 bases between the germline ends. The CDR3 consists of 13 residues. CDR3 protein: CASSLPQHFGYTF. CDR3 DNA sequence: TGTGCCAGTAGTCTACCCCAGCACTTCGGATACACCTTC.

This clonotype was seen a few times. A read error may account for a junction end that differs from germline. The J gene is TRBJ2-1, the V gene TRBV18; 10 bases agree with TRBD2. The length of the CDR3 is 15 residues. From germline, CDR1 is KGHSH and CDR2 LQKENI. DNA of the CDR3: TGTACCAGCTCACAGGGGACTAGCGCGTTTAATGAGCAGTTCTTC. Its protein product is CTSSQGTSAFNEQFF. Full variable domain (outside the CDR3, taken from reference TRBV18 and TRBJ2-1): NAGVMQNPRHLVRRRGQEARLRCSPMKGHSHVYWYRQLPEEGLKFMVYLQKENIIDESGMPKERFSAEFPKEGPSILRIQQVVRGDSAAYFCTSSQGTSAFNEQFFGPGTRLTVL.

As for this clonotype: At one boundary the junction diverges from the germline segment, which might be a read error. The chain combines TRBV29-1 with TRBJ2-7; D perhaps matches TRBD2 (5 bases). Germline assignment: CDR1 SQVTM and CDR2 ANQGSEA. This CDR3 comprises 13 residues. CDR3 amino acids: CSVDIGYVDKQYF. CDR3 coding DNA: TGTAGCGTCGATATAGGGTATGTCGACAAGCAGTACTTC.

The rearrangement joins TRBV28 to TRBJ2-6, with a weak D call TRBD1 (5 bases). V was pared by 5 bases and J by 0 bases, with 14 bases between. This CDR3 contains 17 residues. Germline values: CDR1 MDHEN, CDR2 SYDVKM. For the CDR3, the DNA is TGTGCCAGCAGTCCACCAAGAGACAGCTCTGGGGCCAACGTCCTGACTTTC. This translates into CASSPPRDSSGANVLTF.